The 13 T cell receptor beta chains given below trace back to one sample, sequenced in a study of shared T cell receptors in the human thymus. TCRdb's copy holds only in-frame clones and misses some; the assay was immunoSEQ multiplex PCR. The sample has roughly 500,000 clones, 70% to 80% seen once; the top ten hold 0.013%. A further study also used this sample, focusing on human thymus T cells.

Sequencing was carried out using thymocytes. These receptors all come from a boy younger than two with a congenital heart defect.

This CDR3 reads CASSFQGGNEQFF. The DNA for the CDR3 is TGTGCCAGCAGTTTCCAGGGGGGCAATGAGCAGTTCTTC. This rearrangement joins TRBV6-5 to TRBJ2-1; tentatively, D is TRBD1 (7 bases). Per the germline V gene, CDR1 is MNHEY and CDR2 is SVGAGI. Deletions cut 4 bases from V and 6 bases from J, with 10 bases between. This CDR3 region has 13 residues.

This rearrangement joins TRBV7-2 to TRBJ2-3; a possible D gene is TRBD2 (7 bases). The CDR3 contains 15 residues. V lost 7 bases and J lost 2, with 16 bases in between. Germline-derived CDR1 and CDR2 are SGHTA and FQGNSA. The CDR3 nucleotides read TGTGCCAGCAAAGGAGGGCGGGGGCTCACAGATACGCAGTATTTT. Its translation is CASKGGRGLTDTQYF. The full variable domain, in which reference TRBV7-2 and TRBJ2-3 provide the parts outside the CDR3, is GAGVSQSPSNKVTEKGKDVELRCDPISGHTALYWYRQSLGQGLEFLIYFQGNSAPDKSGLPSDRFSAERTGGSVSTLTIQRTQQEDSAVYLCASKGGRGLTDTQYFGPGTRLTVL.

This clone has more than one count but fewer than ten. V gene TRBV5-1 combines with J gene TRBJ2-2, with 13 bases aligning to TRBD2. There are 18 residues in the CDR3. V was pared by 5 bases and J by 7 bases, with 14 bases of the junction left unmatched. CDR1 is SGHRS and CDR2 is YFSETQ in the germline V gene. CDR3: CASRKLTSGRARYGELFF. CDR3 nucleotides: TGCGCCAGCAGAAAGTTAACTAGCGGGAGGGCGAGGTACGGGGAGCTGTTTTTT.

The gene calls are TRBV6-6 and TRBJ1-2; TRBD1 aligns across 7 bases. This CDR3 comprises 16 residues. V gave up 0 bases and J gave up 1 base; unmatched junction bases: 5. From germline, CDR1 is MNHNY and CDR2 SVGAGI (reference sequence). The CDR3 loop reads CASSYSSRDSNYGYTF. CDR3 bases: TGTGCCAGCAGTTACTCGTCTCGGGACAGTAACTATGGCTACACCTTC.

This clone was seen only once. The chain is built from TRBV27 and TRBJ2-7; weak D call: TRBD1 (8 bases). This CDR3 has 19 amino acids. Germline lookup yields CDR1 MNHEY and CDR2 SMNVEV (reference sequence). With 6 bases removed from V and 6 bases from J, the gap between germline ends came to 33 bases. The CDR3 here is CASSPARTGWKRERCEQYF. CDR3 DNA sequence: TGTGCCAGCAGCCCCGCCCGGACAGGGTGGAAGCGGGAAAGGTGCGAGCAGTACTTC.

The CDR3 reads CASSEGREIRNEQFF. The CDR3 coding sequence is TGTGCCAGCAGTGAGGGACGGGAGATAAGGAATGAGCAGTTCTTC. The V call is TRBV27, the J call TRBJ2-1; tentatively, D is TRBD2 (6 bases). CDR1 and CDR2 (germline): MNHEY, SMNVEV (reference sequence). V was trimmed by 5 bases and J by 7 bases, leaving 18 bases between them. CDR3 length: 15 residues.

The CDR3 DNA follows: TGTGCCAGCAGTCGACTAGCGGGAACGTCCTACAATGAGCAGTTCTTC. It codes for CASSRLAGTSYNEQFF. The J gene is TRBJ2-1, the V gene TRBV11-2, with 11 bases fitting TRBD2. There are 16 residues in the CDR3. The V segment lost 6 bases and the J segment 1 base; nucleotides outside the gene matches: 5. CDR1 and CDR2 from the germline V gene are SGHAT and FQNNGV.

The chain uses TRBV28 and TRBJ1-2; maybe TRBD1 (6 bases). Germline values: CDR1 MDHEN, CDR2 SYDVKM. The length of the CDR3 is 13 residues. With 5 bases removed from V and 9 bases from J, the gap between germline ends came to 16 bases. The CDR3 bases are TGTGCCAGCAGTACGACAGGCTCTATGCGCTACACCTTC. Translation gives CASSTTGSMRYTF.

Here the CDR3 reads CASSLEAGGRGTDTQYF. In nucleotides, the CDR3 is TGCGCCAGCAGCTTGGAGGCGGGAGGGCGGGGCACAGATACGCAGTATTTT. V usage is TRBV5-1 and J usage is TRBJ2-3; 9 bases map to TRBD2. Trimming at V came to 0 bases and at J to 1 base, leaving 6 bases not matched to a gene. Per germline, CDR1 SGHRS and CDR2 YFSETQ. The CDR3 spans 17 residues.

The chain carries TRBV27 and TRBJ2-3, with D perhaps matching TRBD1 (6 bases). Germline CDR1 MNHEY, CDR2 SMNVEV (reference sequence). CDR3 length equals 17 residues. V lost 2 bases and J lost 1, with 16 bases in between. CDR3 region: CASSLNTGTQRTDTQYF. The DNA of the CDR3 is TGTGCCAGCAGTTTAAATACCGGGACACAACGCACAGATACGCAGTATTTT.

This rearrangement joins TRBV7-2 to TRBJ2-7; the match to TRBD2 covers 8 bases. There are 17 residues in the CDR3. Germline CDR1 reads SGHTA; CDR2 reads FQGNSA. V trimming: 5 bases; J trimming: 0 bases; junction bases outside the gene matches: 12. The CDR3 spells CASSPHPKRENSYEQYF. The DNA of the CDR3 is TGTGCCAGCAGCCCCCACCCCAAGCGGGAGAACTCCTACGAGCAGTACTTC.

The gene calls are TRBV30 and TRBJ2-1; 7 bases match TRBD2. The V and J ends lost 0 bases and 7 bases, in that order; junction bases with no gene match: 12. Germline assignment: CDR1 GTSNPN and CDR2 SVGIG (reference sequence). The CDR3 has 16 amino acids. This CDR3 is CAWSVPAGDPRNEQFF. The CDR3 coding sequence is TGTGCCTGGAGTGTACCGGCGGGAGACCCGCGGAATGAGCAGTTCTTC. Filled out from reference TRBV30 and TRBJ2-1, the complete variable domain reads SQTIHQWPATLVQPVGSPLSLECTVEGTSNPNLYWYRQAAGRGLQLLFYSVGIGQISSEVPQNLSASRPQDRQFILSSKKLLLSDSGFYLCAWSVPAGDPRNEQFFGPGTRLTVL.

This chain's CDR3 is CASSLRLAVQETQYF. The CDR3 nucleotides are TGTGCCAGCAGTTTAAGGCTAGCGGTCCAAGAGACCCAGTACTTC. This sequence joins TRBV28 and TRBJ2-5, with 7 bases matching TRBD2. The CDR3 is 15 amino acids. The V gene's germline CDR1 is MDHEN and CDR2 SYDVKM. V gave up 2 bases and J gave up 1 base; unmatched junction bases: 4.